There are many counts of the clone carrying this TCR beta chain. Its antigen is undetermined. The data were taken from a study of T cells after yellow fever vaccination. General study points: Clones from primary vaccination mostly reappeared after the booster (roughly 95% CD4, 88% CD8).

One entry per CDR3 protein, called by TCRdb with MiXCR from the 5' RACE reads. Of about 240,000 distinct CDR3 sequences listed, 3.6% were seen once; the top ten hold around 19%. CDR3 size: 15 residues. Germline V gives CDR1 MNHEY, CDR2 SMNVEV (reference sequence). The junction had 10 bases not matched to a gene; V was cut back by 6 bases and J by 7 bases. V gene TRBV27 combines with J gene TRBJ2-1; 9 positions match TRBD2. The receptor comes from a man between 18 and 29 years old who received the YFV17D yellow fever vaccine. The specimen comprised PBMCs, sampled 15 days after the yellow fever booster vaccination. DNA for the CDR3: TGTGCCAGCAGGAGCGGAGCGGGGGGTAGTAATGAGCAGTTCTTC. Translation gives CASRSGAGGSNEQFF.